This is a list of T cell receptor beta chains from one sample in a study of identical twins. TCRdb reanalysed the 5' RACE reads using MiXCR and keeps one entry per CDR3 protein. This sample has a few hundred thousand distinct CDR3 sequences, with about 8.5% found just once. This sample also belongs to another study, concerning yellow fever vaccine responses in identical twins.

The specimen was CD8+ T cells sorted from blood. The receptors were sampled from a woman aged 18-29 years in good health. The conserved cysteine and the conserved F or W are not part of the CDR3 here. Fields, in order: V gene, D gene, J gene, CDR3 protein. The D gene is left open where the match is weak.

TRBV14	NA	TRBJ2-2	ASSQVATVGGELF
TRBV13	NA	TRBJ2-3	ASSWRAGASTDTQY
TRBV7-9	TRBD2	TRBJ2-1	ASSTLLAGAYNEQF
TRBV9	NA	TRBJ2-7	ASSVGRGEQY
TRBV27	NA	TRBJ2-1	ASSLRPRVPYNEQF
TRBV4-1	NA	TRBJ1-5	ASSQGLGNRDQPQH
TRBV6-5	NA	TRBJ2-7	ASSLGPRYEQY
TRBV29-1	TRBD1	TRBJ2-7	SVEDWQDRENYEQY
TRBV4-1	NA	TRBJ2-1	ASSQDFIYNEQF
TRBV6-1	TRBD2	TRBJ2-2	ASTTPPGLVRPGELF
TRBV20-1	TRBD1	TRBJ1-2	SARTGGDGYT
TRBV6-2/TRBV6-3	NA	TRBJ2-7	ASSYSSGSYEQY
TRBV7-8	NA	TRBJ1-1	ASSLVAVDTEAF
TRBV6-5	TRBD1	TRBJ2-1	ASSYEEPGQRYNEQF
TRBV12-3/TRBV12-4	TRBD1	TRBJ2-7	ASGQGVTYEQY
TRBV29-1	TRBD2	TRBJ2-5	SALGLAGVGETQY
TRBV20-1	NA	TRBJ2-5	SARDGSLMGETQY
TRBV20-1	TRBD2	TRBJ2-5	SARSTSGSQETQY
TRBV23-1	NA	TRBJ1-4	ASSQELRSTNEKLF
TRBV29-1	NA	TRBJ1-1	SVVTATEAF
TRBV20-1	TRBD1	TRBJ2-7	SARYRDSSYEQY
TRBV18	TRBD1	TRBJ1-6	ASSPSLTGVDSPLH
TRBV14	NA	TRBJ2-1	ASSSRMQGHGILYEQF
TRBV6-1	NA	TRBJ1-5	ASRNPWGADNQPQH
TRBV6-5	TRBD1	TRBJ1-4	ASSYSTGGAEKLF
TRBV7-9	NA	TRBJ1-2	ASSSRTENYGYT
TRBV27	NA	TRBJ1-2	ASSFLGFDGYT
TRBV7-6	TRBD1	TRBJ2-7	ASSEPGGGYEQY
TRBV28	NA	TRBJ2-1	ASILTSSYNEQF
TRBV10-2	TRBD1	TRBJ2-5	ASSDLDRGTRETQY
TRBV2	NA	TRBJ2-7	ASSWPGEANEQY
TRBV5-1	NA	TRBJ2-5	ASSLWQYETQY
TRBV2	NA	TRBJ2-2	ASRLVVGATNTGELF
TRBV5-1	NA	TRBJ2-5	ASSLWDGTLQETQY
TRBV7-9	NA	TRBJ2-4	ASSLEQNIQY
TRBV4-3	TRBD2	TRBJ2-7	ASSQEREAAGLYEQY
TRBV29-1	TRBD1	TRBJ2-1	SVEGSAGGLEQF
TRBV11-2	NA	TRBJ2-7	ASSLAITYEQY
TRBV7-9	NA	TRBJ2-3	ASSSGPGTDTQY
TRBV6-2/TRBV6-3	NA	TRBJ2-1	ASSRLAYNEQF
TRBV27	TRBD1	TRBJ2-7	ASSSDRVGYEQY
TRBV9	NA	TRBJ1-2	ASSGEDSLIYGYT
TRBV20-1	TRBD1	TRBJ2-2	SAWDRGNTGELF
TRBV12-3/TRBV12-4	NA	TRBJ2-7	ASSWLDTPYEQY
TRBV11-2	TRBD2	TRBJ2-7	ASNPGGSTAYEQY
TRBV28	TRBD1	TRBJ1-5	ASSLTGEMDQPQH
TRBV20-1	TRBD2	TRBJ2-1	SARLAGDLYNEQF
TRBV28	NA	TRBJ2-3	ASSQRRGMRITSTDTQY